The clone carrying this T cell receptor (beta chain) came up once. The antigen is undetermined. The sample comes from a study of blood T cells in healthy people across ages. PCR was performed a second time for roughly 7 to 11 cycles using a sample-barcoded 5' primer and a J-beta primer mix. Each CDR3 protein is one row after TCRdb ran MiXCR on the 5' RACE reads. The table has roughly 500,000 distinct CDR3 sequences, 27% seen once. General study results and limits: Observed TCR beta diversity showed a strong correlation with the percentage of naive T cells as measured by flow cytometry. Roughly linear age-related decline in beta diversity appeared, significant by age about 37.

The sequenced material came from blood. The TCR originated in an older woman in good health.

The CDR3 region is CSAAGDPGYEQYF. In DNA, the CDR3 is TGCAGTGCAGCGGGGGACCCCGGCTACGAGCAGTACTTC. V usage is TRBV20-1 and J usage is TRBJ2-1; TRBD2 matches at 8 bases. With the DNA end fitting TRBJ2-7 better, the J assignment may be wrong. Looked up from germline, CDR1 is DFQATT and CDR2 is SNEGSKA (reference sequence). This CDR3 is built from 13 residues.